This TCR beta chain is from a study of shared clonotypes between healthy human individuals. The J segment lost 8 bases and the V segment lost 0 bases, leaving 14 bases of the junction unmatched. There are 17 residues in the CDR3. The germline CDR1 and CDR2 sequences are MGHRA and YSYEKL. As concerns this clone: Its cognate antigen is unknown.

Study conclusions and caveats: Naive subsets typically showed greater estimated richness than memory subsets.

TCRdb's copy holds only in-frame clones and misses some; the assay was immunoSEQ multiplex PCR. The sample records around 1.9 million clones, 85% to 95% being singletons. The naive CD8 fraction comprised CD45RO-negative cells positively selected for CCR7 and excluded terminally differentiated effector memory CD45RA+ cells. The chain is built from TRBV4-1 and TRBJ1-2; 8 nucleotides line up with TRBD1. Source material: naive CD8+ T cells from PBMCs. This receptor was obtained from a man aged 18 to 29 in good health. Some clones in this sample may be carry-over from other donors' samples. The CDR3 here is CASSQEEGPGGAGGYTF. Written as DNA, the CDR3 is TGCGCCAGCAGCCAAGAGGAAGGGCCAGGGGGCGCCGGAGGCTACACCTTC.